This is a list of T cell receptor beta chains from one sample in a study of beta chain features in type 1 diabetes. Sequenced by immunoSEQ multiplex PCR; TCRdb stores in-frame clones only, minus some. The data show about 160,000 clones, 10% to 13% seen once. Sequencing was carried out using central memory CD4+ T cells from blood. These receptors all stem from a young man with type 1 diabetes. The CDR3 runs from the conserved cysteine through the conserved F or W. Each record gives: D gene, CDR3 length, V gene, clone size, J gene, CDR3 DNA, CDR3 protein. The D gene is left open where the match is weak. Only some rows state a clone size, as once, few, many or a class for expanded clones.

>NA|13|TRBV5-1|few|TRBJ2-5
TGCGCCAGCAGCTCACAGGGTGGAGAGACCCAGTACTTC
CASSSQGGETQYF
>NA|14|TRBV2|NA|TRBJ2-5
TGTGCCAGCAGTGAGTCGACATTTCAAGAGACCCAGTACTTC
CASSESTFQETQYF
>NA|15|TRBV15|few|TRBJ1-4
TGTGCCACCAGCGGACCCGACAGCGCAAATGAAAAACTGTTTTTT
CATSGPDSANEKLFF
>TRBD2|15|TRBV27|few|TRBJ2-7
TGTGCCAGCAGTTTCGTAGCGGGAGACACCTACGAGCAGTACTTC
CASSFVAGDTYEQYF
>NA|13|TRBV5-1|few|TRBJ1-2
TGCGCCAGCAGCCAGGACAGACGTGGCGGCTACACCTTC
CASSQDRRGGYTF
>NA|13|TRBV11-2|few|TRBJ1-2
TGTGCCAGCAGCCCGGACACATCCTATGGCTACACCTTC
CASSPDTSYGYTF
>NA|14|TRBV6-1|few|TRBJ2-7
TGTGCCAGCAGCCCAGGGTGGCAACCCTACGAGCAGTACTTC
CASSPGWQPYEQYF
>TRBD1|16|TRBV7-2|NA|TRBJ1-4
TGTGCCAGCAGCTCGAGGACAGGAGGCGATAATGAAAAACTGTTTTTT
CASSSRTGGDNEKLFF
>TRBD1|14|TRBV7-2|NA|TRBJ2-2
TGTGCCAGCAGGGTTGGGACAGGGAATGTTGGGCTGTTTTTT
CASRVGTGNVGLFF
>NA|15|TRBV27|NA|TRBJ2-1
TGTGCCAGCAGTTCCAGCGAACGCTTTTACAATGAGCAGTTCTTC
CASSSSERFYNEQFF
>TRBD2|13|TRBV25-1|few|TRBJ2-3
TGTGCCAGCAGGCGGGAGGGCGCAGATACGCAGTATTTT
CASRREGADTQYF
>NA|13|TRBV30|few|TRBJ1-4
TGTGCCTGGACGGGGCGCGGGGGAGAAAAACTGTTTTTT
CAWTGRGGEKLFF
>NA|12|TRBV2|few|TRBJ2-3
TGTGCCAGCAGTATATTCACAGATACGCAGTATTTT
CASSIFTDTQYF
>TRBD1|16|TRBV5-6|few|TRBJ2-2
TGTGCCAGCAGCCCAAAGGACAGGGGGCTTGGCGGGGAGCTGTTTTTT
CASSPKDRGLGGELFF
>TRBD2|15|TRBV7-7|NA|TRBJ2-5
TGTGCTAGCAGCTTAACTAGCGGGGACCAAGAGACCCAGTACTTC
CASSLTSGDQETQYF